This TCR beta chain was sequenced during a study of T cells after yellow fever vaccination. To note about this clonotype: Its antigen is unidentified.

Germline CDR1 and CDR2: LGHNA and YNFKEQ. Trimming shortened V by 5 bases and J by 5 bases, and 12 bases separated the two germline ends. The CDR3 has 13 residues. Conversion of TCR transcripts into cDNA relied on 5'RACE template switching, which added a universal primer site and UMIs. MiXCR, run by TCRdb on the 5' RACE reads, gives a single entry per CDR3 protein. Found here are a few hundred thousand distinct CDR3 sequences, roughly 4% of them singletons; the top ten hold roughly 24%. Study-wide results and limits: Weaker overall was a secondary response that nonetheless peaked faster, on day 5 versus 15.

The rearrangement joins TRBV4-2 to TRBJ1-2, with D hard to call. The TCR sequence derives from a man between 18 and 29 years old who received the YFV17D yellow fever vaccine. Sequencing used PBMCs, obtained 5 days after the yellow fever booster vaccination. The CDR3 loop is CASSWTHPYGYTF. The CDR3 DNA sequence: TGTGCCAGCAGCTGGACTCACCCTTATGGCTACACCTTC.